Only a few counts were recorded for the clone carrying this T cell receptor (beta chain). What it recognizes is unknown. TCRdb re-derived calls from the 5' RACE reads in MiXCR, one entry per CDR3 protein. The sample includes about 120,000 distinct CDR3 sequences, approximately 15% seen only once; the top ten take 11% to 15%. This record belongs to a study of T-cell memory formation after mild COVID-19. The germline V gene encodes CDR1 MNHEY and CDR2 SMNVEV (reference sequence). CDR3 length: 16 amino acids. J gave up 0 bases and V 8 bases, and 7 bases lay outside the gene matches. Overall study findings and caveats: Day 15 to 85 contracting clones showed balanced CD4/CD8; day 15 to 37 expanders favored CD4+.

The receptor was isolated from an adult woman who had mild COVID-19 (a few samples of this study predate the infection). Cell type and time point are not known. The V and J genes are TRBV27 and TRBJ2-1; 10 bases match TRBD2. The sample was PBMCs or a T cell subset sorted from them (not recorded which). For the CDR3, the DNA is TGTGCCAGCGGGGGTAGCGGGGGGTACTCCTACAATGAGCAGTTCTTC. It codes for CASGGSGGYSYNEQFF.